The 5 T cell receptor beta chains below all came from one sample that was sequenced in a study of identical twins (dated by TCRdb to between 2015 and 2016). The library was obtained by 5' RACE. For sequencing, an Illumina HiSeq 2000 was employed. The raw public data were reprocessed by TCRdb itself: fastp quality trimming at Q25, MiXCR clonotype calling, in-frame beta chains only. A single entry per CDR3 protein holds the most common genes and DNA from its merged rows. For this sample the table gives approximately 700,000 distinct CDR3 sequences, of which over 5% were detected only once. Clones ranked in the top ten supply roughly 1.6% of the sample. Sequenced: naive T cells sorted from blood. Sample cell subset or site, as interpreted from the label and publication: cells isolated with a human naive T-cell isolation kit. These receptors all come from a man between 18 and 35 years old in good health.

The chain recombines TRBV20-1 with TRBJ1-1; TRBD1 matches at 7 bases. CDR1 is DFQATT, CDR2 SNEGSKA, per germline (reference sequence). The CDR3 contains 16 residues. Trimming took 3 bases from V and 5 from J; bases not matched to a gene: 15. CDR3 sequence: CSARRTGDPWGTEAFF. CDR3 bases: TGCAGTGCTAGGCGTACAGGGGACCCATGGGGGACTGAAGCTTTCTTT.

This clonotype was recorded at least ten times. The chain employs TRBV12-3 or TRBV12-4 and TRBJ2-2; D might be TRBD1 (6 bases). The V gene lost 7 bases and the J gene lost 4 bases, with 19 bases spanning the gap. This CDR3 has 16 amino acids. CDR3 nucleotide sequence: TGTGCCAGCACCCTTTCGGGGTACAGGGTCACCGGGGAGCTGTTTTTT. This encodes CASTLSGYRVTGELFF.

This clonotype was recorded at least ten times. The chain carries TRBV5-1 and TRBJ2-3, with D possibly TRBD1 on 6 matching bases. Trimming took 1 base from V and 1 from J, leaving 19 bases between them. Germline assignment: CDR1 SGHRS and CDR2 YFSETQ. This CDR3 contains 18 residues. In nucleotides, the CDR3 is TGCGCCAGCAGCTTGATTGTCGTGAGGGGGTCTCGCACAGATACGCAGTATTTT. It encodes CASSLIVVRGSRTDTQYF.

The table lists this clonotype with many counts. The V call is TRBV20-1, the J call TRBJ2-7, with D possibly TRBD2 on 6 matching bases. Germline lookup yields CDR1 DFQATT and CDR2 SNEGSKA (reference sequence). With 3 bases removed from V and 1 base from J, the gap between germline ends came to 10 bases. This CDR3 spans 13 amino acids. The CDR3 region has the DNA TGCAGTGCTAGTTCCGGGAGTTCCTACGAGCAGTACGTC. This codes for CSASSGSSYEQYV.

V gene TRBV6-5 combines with J gene TRBJ2-3; 7 bases line up with TRBD2. Germline V lookup: CDR1 MNHEY, CDR2 SVGAGI. The CDR3 is 15 amino acids. Trimming removed 0 bases from V and 2 bases from J; junction bases left unmatched: 2. CDR3 sequence reads: CASSYSLADTDTQYF. The CDR3 DNA reads as TGTGCCAGCAGTTACTCCCTAGCGGACACAGATACGCAGTATTTT.